This T cell receptor beta chain originates from a study of blood T cell repertoires in COVID-19. The CDR3 runs 15 residues. The V end was cut by 6 bases, the J end by 5 bases, with 16 bases between. Germline V gives CDR1 SNHLY, CDR2 FYNNEI. As originally analysed: It was from reference gene primer amplification that nucleated cell counts were estimated. Assay: immunoSEQ multiplex PCR; the TCRdb copy retains only in-frame clones and omits some. D and trimming come from the DNA, and the V and J calls and clone size come from that table. The data show over 70,000 clones, approximately 89% seen once. The receptor comes from a man aged 50-60 years with COVID-19, enrolled during active disease. The genes are TRBV2 and TRBJ2-2; D possibly corresponds to TRBD2 (5 bases). Sequencing was performed on peripheral blood. The CDR3: CASRLLLGLTGELFF. As DNA, the CDR3 is TGTGCCAGCAGACTGCTACTAGGACTTACCGGGGAGCTGTTTTTT.